A selection of T cell receptor beta chains follows, all from one sample in a study of cytotoxic CD8 clonotypes in ibrutinib-treated CLL. Profiled with immunoSEQ multiplex PCR; TCRdb holds only in-frame clones, not every one. The table records about 85,000 clones, about four fifths of them present only once. The sequences come from PBMCs, collected after 12 months of ibrutinib treatment. All receptors come from a human donor with chronic lymphocytic leukemia. Each CDR3 is given with its conserved first and last residue. Each record gives: V gene, J gene, CDR3 protein.

V: TRBV27
J: TRBJ1-2
CDR3: CASSLWQDYGYTF

V: TRBV11-1
J: TRBJ2-5
CDR3: CASSLGQGDQETQYF

V: TRBV6-5
J: TRBJ2-7
CDR3: CASGKGTPRVQYF

V: TRBV7-9
J: TRBJ1-4
CDR3: CASTPRGVSEKLFF

V: TRBV5-6
J: TRBJ1-2
CDR3: CASSFPRGNRYGYTF

V: TRBV12-5
J: TRBJ2-5
CDR3: CASGLVGAVRGRRETQYF

V: TRBV5-1
J: TRBJ2-1
CDR3: CASSLGAGVADNEQFF

V: TRBV18
J: TRBJ2-1
CDR3: CASSPLGGEQFF

V: TRBV4-3
J: TRBJ1-5
CDR3: CASSQDWGFGEPQHF

V: TRBV5-1
J: TRBJ1-3
CDR3: CASRIGGAASGNTIYF

V: TRBV19
J: TRBJ2-5
CDR3: CASSIPNQETQYF

V: TRBV5-8
J: TRBJ1-1
CDR3: CASSSGQPNTEAFF

V: TRBV28
J: TRBJ1-5
CDR3: CASTPLRELQPQHF

V: TRBV7-2
J: TRBJ2-3
CDR3: CASSVRGGLTDTQYF

V: TRBV4-3
J: TRBJ2-7
CDR3: CASSQGGGLAYEQYF

V: TRBV19
J: TRBJ2-1
CDR3: CASSIVSPGDEQFF

V: TRBV7-9
J: TRBJ2-2
CDR3: CASSRLQGAGELFF

V: TRBV7-2
J: TRBJ1-3
CDR3: CASSLAGGGFSGNTIYF

V: TRBV28
J: TRBJ1-2
CDR3: CASSSPGHHYGYTF

V: TRBV28
J: TRBJ1-1
CDR3: CASSSHRAEAFF

V: TRBV6-5
J: TRBJ1-1
CDR3: CASSPRGQGNTEAFF

V: TRBV7-9
J: TRBJ1-1
CDR3: CASSLRAFDTEAFF

V: TRBV5-4
J: TRBJ1-5
CDR3: CASSPDSNQPQHF